The 31 T cell receptor beta chains presented below share a single source sample, sequenced in a study of blood T cell repertoires in COVID-19. Assay: immunoSEQ multiplex PCR; the TCRdb copy retains only in-frame clones and omits some. Found here are around 150,000 clones, over 80% of them singletons; the top ten hold over 5%. Sequenced input: PBMCs or T cells enriched from blood (not recorded which). These receptors came from a man aged 65 to 79 who had been exposed to COVID-19.

This clone was seen only once. This chain uses TRBV27 with TRBJ1-6; 10 positions agree with TRBD1. The V segment lost 3 bases and the J segment 9 bases; nucleotides outside the gene matches: 2. The CDR3 spans 14 residues. Germline loops: CDR1 MNHEY, CDR2 SMNVEV (reference sequence). CDR3 sequence (DNA): TGTGCCAGCAGTTTGGGACAGGGGAGTTCACCCCTCCACTTT. Translation gives CASSLGQGSSPLHF.

CDR3 amino acids: CASSLEGLVGEQYF. CDR3 coding DNA: TGTGCCAGCAGCTTAGAGGGACTAGTAGGCGAGCAGTACTTC. This sequence joins TRBV7-2 and TRBJ2-7; 8 bases map to TRBD2. Per the germline V gene, CDR1 is SGHTA and CDR2 is FQGNSA. V was clipped by 1 base and J by 6 bases; unmatched bases: 5. CDR3 length: 14 amino acids. Together with reference TRBV7-2 and TRBJ2-7, the CDR3 gives the full variable domain: GAGVSQSPSNKVTEKGKDVELRCDPISGHTALYWYRQSLGQGLEFLIYFQGNSAPDKSGLPSDRFSAERTGGSVSTLTIQRTQQEDSAVYLCASSLEGLVGEQYFGPGTRLTVT.

V is TRBV4-3 and J is TRBJ2-6; TRBD1 is a possible D gene (5 bases). The germline V and J ends were trimmed by 0 bases and 0 bases, with 15 bases remaining between them. Germline lookup yields CDR1 LGHNA and CDR2 YSLEER. The CDR3 has 19 amino acids. The CDR3: CASSQEYTAGSSGANVLTF. The CDR3 DNA reads TGCGCCAGCAGCCAAGAATATACGGCAGGGTCCTCTGGGGCCAACGTCCTGACTTTC.

CDR3 in amino acids: CASSFNRQETQYF. The DNA of the CDR3 is TGTGCCAGCAGTTTTAACAGGCAAGAGACCCAGTACTTC. The J gene is TRBJ2-5, the V gene TRBV12-3 or TRBV12-4; maybe TRBD1 (5 bases). Trimming removed 3 bases from V and 2 bases from J, with 7 bases in between. The CDR3 runs to 13 residues.

The chain carries TRBV7-2 and TRBJ1-4; 7 bases fit TRBD1. This CDR3 region has 18 residues. Trimming removed 5 bases from V and 2 bases from J; junction bases left unmatched: 14. Germline CDR1 is SGHTA and CDR2 is FQGNSA. The CDR3 is CASSLTPMTTGTNEKLFF. The CDR3 DNA is TGTGCCAGCAGCCTAACCCCAATGACGACAGGGACTAATGAAAAACTGTTTTTT.

J is TRBJ1-2 and V is TRBV18, with 11 bases identical to TRBD1. The germline gives CDR1 KGHSH, CDR2 LQKENI. The CDR3 runs 16 residues. Trimming at V came to 2 bases and at J to 3 bases, leaving 5 bases not matched to a gene. CDR3 sequence: CASSPLDRGQDYGYTF. CDR3 bases: TGTGCCAGCTCACCATTGGACAGGGGGCAGGACTATGGCTACACCTTC.

Notes on this clone: The same CDR3 arises from other DNA sequences in this sample as well. The chain recombines TRBV11-2 with TRBJ2-2, with 7 bases matching TRBD1. V gave up 3 bases and J gave up 0 bases; unmatched junction bases: 1. CDR1 and CDR2 from the germline V gene are SGHAT and FQNNGV. The CDR3 sequence is 15 residues long. The CDR3 reads CASSFGTANTGELFF. CDR3 coding DNA: TGTGCCAGCAGCTTTGGGACAGCGAACACCGGGGAGCTGTTTTTT.

CDR3 nucleotides: TGTGCCAGTCGGAACACTGAAGCTTTCTTT. The encoded protein is CASRNTEAFF. The gene calls are TRBV7-2 and TRBJ1-1, with D uncertain. Germline lookup yields CDR1 SGHTA and CDR2 FQGNSA. Trimming shortened V by 9 bases and J by 1 base, and 3 bases separated the two germline ends. The CDR3 spans 10 residues.

This rearrangement joins TRBV6-5 to TRBJ1-4; D gene ambiguous. Germline assignment: CDR1 MNHEY and CDR2 SVGAGI. CDR3 size: 14 residues. Trimming left V 10 bases short and J 8 bases short, with 20 bases between. The CDR3 sequence is CATRDSGWEEKLFF. The CDR3 DNA follows: TGTGCCACTCGAGATTCGGGGTGGGAGGAAAAACTGTTTTTT.

The chain employs TRBV5-5 and TRBJ2-5; 8 bases align to TRBD1. This CDR3 has 13 residues. Germline V gene sequence: CDR1 SGHKS, CDR2 YYEKEE (reference sequence). Trimming took 4 bases from V and 4 from J; bases not matched to a gene: 3. CDR3 sequence reads: CASSADRGETQYF. In DNA, the CDR3 is TGTGCCAGCAGCGCTGACAGGGGAGAGACCCAGTACTTC.

This chain uses TRBV5-1 with TRBJ1-1, with D maybe TRBD1 (5 bases). Trimming took off 3 bases at V and 7 bases at J, with 16 bases between the two ends. The CDR3 contains 14 residues. CDR1 is SGHRS, CDR2 YFSETQ, per germline. The CDR3 DNA follows: TGCGCCAGCAGCTACGCGGGGGAAATCGGTGAAGCTTTCTTT. Protein sequence: CASSYAGEIGEAFF.

This clone has only a few counts. The V and J genes are TRBV19 and TRBJ2-7; 13 bases are a match to TRBD2. CDR3 size: 17 residues. V dropped 3 bases and J dropped 0; count of bases not matched to a gene: 5. Germline V gene lookup returns CDR1 LNHDA and CDR2 SQIVND (reference sequence). The CDR3 DNA sequence: TGTGCCAGTAGTATCCGGGGGACTAGCGGGGACTCCTACGAGCAGTACTTC. Translation: CASSIRGTSGDSYEQYF.

The rearrangement links TRBV10-3 to TRBJ2-2; 7 bases agree with TRBD1. Germline assignment: CDR1 ENHRY and CDR2 SYGVKD. V gave up 5 bases and J gave up 6 bases; unmatched junction bases: 6. The CDR3 contains 14 residues. The CDR3 spells CAISQPQGAGELFF. The CDR3 DNA reads as TGTGCCATCAGTCAACCGCAGGGGGCCGGGGAGCTGTTTTTT.

The gene calls are TRBV9 and TRBJ1-1, with unresolved D. The V and J ends lost 0 bases and 0 bases respectively, with 9 bases between them. Looked up from germline, CDR1 is SGDLS and CDR2 is YYNGEE. The CDR3 has 15 amino acids. Written as DNA, the CDR3 is TGTGCCAGCAGCGTAGGTGCAGTCATGAACACTGAAGCTTTCTTT. Its protein is CASSVGAVMNTEAFF.

The chain is built from TRBV6-1 and TRBJ1-4, with D unclear. Germline CDR1 reads MNHNS; CDR2 reads SASEGT. V lost 2 bases and J 4 bases, leaving 11 bases between the germline ends. The CDR3 is made up of 15 amino acids. CDR3 bases: TGTGCCAGCAGTGAAAGTCGCAGTTATAATGAAAAACTGTTTTTT. As protein: CASSESRSYNEKLFF.

The J gene is TRBJ1-5, the V gene TRBV27; D is undetermined. Germline assignment: CDR1 MNHEY and CDR2 SMNVEV (reference sequence). This CDR3 has 14 residues. Trimming pared 5 bases from V and 2 bases from J, leaving 10 bases between. CDR3: CASSRVNGNQPQHF. DNA of the CDR3: TGTGCCAGCAGTCGGGTGAATGGCAATCAGCCCCAGCATTTT.

The chain has TRBV9 and TRBJ1-2, with D tentatively TRBD1 (6 bases). V was clipped by 4 bases and J by 8 bases, with 15 bases between them. Germline assignment: CDR1 SGDLS and CDR2 YYNGEE. This CDR3 region has 13 residues. CDR3 region: CASSSRQVGGYTF. In DNA form, the CDR3 reads TGTGCCAGCAGCTCTCGACAGGTGGGAGGCTACACCTTC. Full variable domain (rest looked up from reference TRBV9 and TRBJ1-2): DSGVTQTPKHLITATGQRVTLRCSPRSGDLSVYWYQQSLDQGLQFLIQYYNGEERAKGNILERFSAQQFPDLHSELNLSSLELGDSALYFCASSSRQVGGYTFGSGTRLTVV.

The V call is TRBV12-3 or TRBV12-4, the J call TRBJ1-2; weak D call: TRBD1 (5 bases). Between the trimmed V and J ends, which lost 6 bases and 4 bases, there was a span of 12 bases. The CDR3 has 13 residues. The CDR3 loop is CASSSRGGYGYTF. The CDR3 region has the DNA TGTGCCAGCAGCTCCCGGGGGGGCTATGGCTACACCTTC.

Concerning this clone: Other nucleotide sequences from this sample produce the same CDR3. V gene TRBV12-3 or TRBV12-4 combines with J gene TRBJ1-1; no clear D gene. CDR3 length: 12 residues. Trimming shortened V by 3 bases and J by 4 bases, and 6 bases separated the two germline ends. The CDR3 DNA sequence: TGTGCCAGCAGTTTGCGAGGCACTGAAGCTTTCTTT. Translation: CASSLRGTEAFF.

The chain combines TRBV5-8 with TRBJ2-5; weak D call: TRBD2 (5 bases). The CDR3 runs to 15 residues. Trimming stripped 0 bases from V and 4 bases from J, with 13 bases between. Germline values: CDR1 SGHTS, CDR2 YDEGEE. The CDR3 DNA follows: TGTGCCAGCAGCTTGGGGCGGGCGGCACTAGAGACCCAGTACTTC. Translating it yields CASSLGRAALETQYF.

This clone was found once. The V and J genes are TRBV10-2 and TRBJ2-1; 8 nucleotides agree with TRBD1. Unmatched junction bases numbered 8, after V lost 6 bases and J lost 7 bases. Germline V gene data show CDR1 as WSHSY and CDR2 as SAAADI. The CDR3 spans 14 residues. In DNA form, the CDR3 reads TGCGCCAGCAGCAGGGGGCTGGTTAGGAATGAGCAGTTCTTC. Protein product: CASSRGLVRNEQFF.

The chain couples TRBV27 to TRBJ2-7; TRBD1 matches 8 bases. Germline V gene sequence: CDR1 MNHEY, CDR2 SMNVEV (reference sequence). V shed 2 bases, J shed 4 bases, and the junction held 4 bases outside the gene matches. The CDR3 covers 14 residues. The CDR3 reads CASSLGRGQYEQYF. The CDR3 DNA reads as TGTGCCAGCAGTTTAGGCAGGGGGCAATACGAGCAGTACTTC.

V usage is TRBV28 and J usage is TRBJ2-3, with 7 bases identical to TRBD2. The CDR3 sequence is 15 residues long. The V segment lost 2 bases and the J segment 5 bases; nucleotides outside the gene matches: 7. CDR1 and CDR2 from the germline V gene are MDHEN and SYDVKM. CDR3 sequence (DNA): TGTGCCAGCAGTTTACAACTGACTAGCCGAGATACGCAGTATTTT. Translation: CASSLQLTSRDTQYF.

This clone was observed a handful of times. The chain recombines TRBV19 with TRBJ1-5; possible D gene TRBD1, 6 bases. The V gene lost 5 bases and the J gene lost 2 bases, with 19 bases spanning the gap. This CDR3 is 17 amino acids long. Germline assignment: CDR1 LNHDA and CDR2 SQIVND (reference sequence). The CDR3 protein is CASSLSTGSHGNQPQHF. For the CDR3, the DNA is TGTGCCAGTAGTCTCTCTACAGGGTCTCATGGCAATCAGCCCCAGCATTTT.

This chain uses TRBV27 with TRBJ2-2; perhaps TRBD2 as D (5 bases). The CDR3 runs 14 residues. The V gene lost 5 bases and the J gene lost 4 bases, with 11 bases spanning the gap. Germline V gene sequence: CDR1 MNHEY, CDR2 SMNVEV (reference sequence). This CDR3 reads CASSPIAGTGELFF. DNA for the CDR3: TGTGCCAGCAGTCCAATTGCGGGCACCGGGGAGCTGTTTTTT.

The genes are TRBV18 and TRBJ2-7; 9 bases line up with TRBD1. This CDR3 spans 16 amino acids. With V trimmed by 3 bases and J by 5 bases, 11 bases remained unmatched. Germline assignment: CDR1 KGHSH and CDR2 LQKENI. The CDR3 DNA reads TGTGCCAGCTCACCCTTCCGGGACAGGGAAGGGAACGAGCAGTACTTC. Translating it yields CASSPFRDREGNEQYF.

This chain joins TRBV15 and TRBJ2-3; tentatively, D is TRBD1 (6 bases). The CDR3 runs to 16 residues. The V end was cut by 3 bases, the J end by 1 base, with 14 bases between. Germline-derived CDR1 and CDR2 are LNHNV and YYDKDF (reference sequence). The CDR3 is CATSRTTGTGTDTQYF. The CDR3 coding sequence is TGTGCCACCAGCAGGACCACAGGGACCGGCACAGATACGCAGTATTTT.

The genes are TRBV19 and TRBJ2-7; 13 positions match TRBD2. V lost 5 bases to trimming and J lost 4 bases; unmatched junction nucleotides: 8. The germline V gene encodes CDR1 LNHDA and CDR2 SQIVND (reference sequence). This CDR3 spans 16 amino acids. The DNA of the CDR3 is TGTGCCAGTAGTCTCCGGACTAGCGGGAGTTTGTACGAGCAGTACTTC. Translated: CASSLRTSGSLYEQYF.

The CDR3 is CASIDRGGQPQHF. CDR3 nucleotide sequence: TGTGCCAGTATCGACAGGGGAGGTCAGCCCCAGCATTTT. V gene TRBV19 combines with J gene TRBJ1-5, with TRBD1 identical over 8 bases. This CDR3 contains 13 residues. Germline assignment: CDR1 LNHDA and CDR2 SQIVND (reference sequence). The V gene end was trimmed by 7 bases and the J gene end by 6 bases; junction bases not matched to a gene: 5.

This chain joins TRBV5-1 and TRBJ2-2, with 8 bases aligning to TRBD1. Losses at the gene ends were 0 bases for V and 4 bases for J; bases not matched to a gene: 2. Germline CDR1 is SGHRS and CDR2 is YFSETQ. The length of the CDR3 is 15 residues. The CDR3 region is CASSLGTGPTGELFF. The CDR3 coding sequence is TGCGCCAGCAGCTTGGGGACAGGGCCCACCGGGGAGCTGTTTTTT.

The chain carries TRBV28 and TRBJ1-1; D may be TRBD1 (5 bases). The ends were cut back, 7 bases at V and 1 base at J, with 7 bases in the middle. The CDR3 extends over 12 amino acids. Germline-derived CDR1 and CDR2 are MDHEN and SYDVKM. The CDR3 reads CASNTGNTEAFF. The CDR3, as DNA: TGTGCCAGCAACACAGGGAACACTGAAGCTTTCTTT.